These 27 T cell receptor beta chains were all obtained from the same sample, sequenced in a study of control samples from healthy donors and cancer patients. Only in-frame clones appear in the TCRdb table, and some are missing; sequencing was by immunoSEQ multiplex PCR. The repertoire holds 85,000 to 90,000 clones, with roughly nine tenths as singletons. The sequenced sample consisted of PBMCs. The receptor set was obtained from a woman aged 45-59 years with colorectal cancer.

This chain uses TRBV10-1 with TRBJ2-1, with 11 bases that match TRBD2. After removal of 3 bases from V and 6 bases from J, the junction contained 4 bases not matched to a gene. In germline, CDR1 is WNHNN, CDR2 SYGVQD (reference sequence). This CDR3 comprises 15 residues. CDR3 in amino acids: CASSENLAGGNEQFF. The CDR3 DNA reads as TGCGCCAGCAGTGAAAACCTAGCGGGGGGCAATGAGCAGTTCTTC.

In its sample, this clone was seen once. This rearrangement joins TRBV4-3 to TRBJ1-2; TRBD1 is a possible D gene (6 bases). With 0 bases removed from V and 1 base from J, the gap between germline ends came to 12 bases. Germline V gene lookup returns CDR1 LGHNA and CDR2 YSLEER. The CDR3 is 16 amino acids. Here the CDR3 DNA reads TGCGCCAGCAGCCAAGACAGGTCAGGGGTTAACTATGGCTACACCTTC. The encoded protein is CASSQDRSGVNYGYTF.

The chain employs TRBV6-5 and TRBJ2-3; D might be TRBD2 (7 bases). V lost 8 bases to trimming and J lost 1 base, with 16 bases between them. The CDR3 loop spans 15 amino acids. Germline CDR1 is MNHEY and CDR2 is SVGAGI. In nucleotides, the CDR3 is TGTGCCAGCTTAAGTGGGGGGGCCGGCACAGATACGCAGTATTTT. Translating gives CASLSGGAGTDTQYF.

The genes are TRBV18 and TRBJ2-2; 9 bases line up with TRBD1. The CDR3 length is 16 residues. V lost 3 bases, J lost 5 bases, and 7 bases stayed unmatched. The germline gives CDR1 KGHSH, CDR2 LQKENI. CDR3 loop: CASSPMDRGPTGELFF. CDR3 sequence (DNA): TGTGCCAGCTCACCGATGGACAGGGGACCGACCGGGGAGCTGTTTTTT.

This clone was counted once. The rearrangement uses TRBV27 and TRBJ1-5, with D unclear. Trimming removed 3 bases from V and 2 bases from J, with 5 bases in between. The CDR3 sequence is 13 residues long. The germline V gene has CDR1 MNHEY and CDR2 SMNVEV (reference sequence). CDR3 residues: CASSFHGNQPQHF. The CDR3 DNA follows: TGTGCCAGCAGTTTCCATGGCAATCAGCCCCAGCATTTT.

The chain uses TRBV6-7 and TRBJ1-5; 7 positions agree with TRBD1. TRBV6-7 is flagged as an ORF with uncertain function. V shed 1 base, J shed 3 bases, and the junction held 9 bases outside the gene matches. This CDR3 region has 17 residues. In DNA form, the CDR3 reads TGTGCCAGCAGTTACTTGAGTCGACAGGGCCTCAATCAGCCCCAGCATTTT. Protein: CASSYLSRQGLNQPQHF.

V gene TRBV19 combines with J gene TRBJ2-2, with 9 bases aligning to TRBD1. Per germline, CDR1 LNHDA and CDR2 SQIVND (reference sequence). The CDR3 is 15 residues long. The junction had 6 bases not matched to a gene; V was cut back by 7 bases and J by 3 bases. The CDR3 here is CASKTGGSDTGELFF. The DNA for the CDR3 is TGTGCCAGTAAAACAGGGGGCTCCGACACCGGGGAGCTGTTTTTT.

The table lists this clone with a few counts. The chain joins TRBV3-1 (or the pseudogene TRBV3-2) to TRBJ2-2, with TRBD2 as a possible D gene (6 bases). With 2 bases removed from V and 1 base from J, the gap between germline ends came to 14 bases. The CDR3 is made up of 17 amino acids. Germline V gene sequence: CDR1 LGHDT, CDR2 YNNKEL (reference sequence). CDR3 coding DNA: TGTGCCAGCAGCCAACTAGCGCTAGCCTGGAACACCGGGGAGCTGTTTTTT. Translation: CASSQLALAWNTGELFF.

This clone was seen once. The J gene is TRBJ1-5, the V gene TRBV3-1 (or the pseudogene TRBV3-2); D possibly corresponds to TRBD1 (5 bases). CDR1 is LGHDT and CDR2 is YNNKEL in the germline V gene (reference sequence). Trimming took 0 bases from V and 5 from J, leaving 20 bases between them. This CDR3 is 18 amino acids long. CDR3 coding DNA: TGTGCCAGCAGCCAAGATCGGAGGGAGGGGCAACATCATCAGCCCCAGCATTTT. This codes for CASSQDRREGQHHQPQHF.

V and J are TRBV3-1 (or the pseudogene TRBV3-2) and TRBJ1-1; D is ambiguous. This CDR3 contains 12 residues. Germline CDR1 is LGHDT and CDR2 is YNNKEL (reference sequence). V was pared by 3 bases and J by 10 bases, with 12 bases between. CDR3 loop: CASSHAGIGAFF. The CDR3 DNA follows: TGTGCCAGCAGCCACGCCGGGATAGGAGCTTTCTTT.

This chain uses TRBV2 with TRBJ2-6; 8 nucleotides line up with TRBD1. CDR3 length: 18 amino acids. Trimming took 4 bases from V and 0 from J; bases not matched to a gene: 8. Germline CDR1 is SNHLY and CDR2 is FYNNEI. The CDR3 nucleotides read TGTGCCAGCAGTGTACGCGGACAGGGAGTCTCTGGGGCCAACGTCCTGACTTTC. Translating it yields CASSVRGQGVSGANVLTF.

The rearrangement uses TRBV28 and TRBJ1-6, with no clear D. The germline gives CDR1 MDHEN, CDR2 SYDVKM. The CDR3 sequence is 15 residues long. V was shortened by 4 bases and J by 0 bases, with 7 bases between the two germline ends. The CDR3 DNA reads as TGTGCCAGCAGTTCCCGAAGCTCCTATAATTCACCCCTCCACTTT. It is translated as CASSSRSSYNSPLHF.

The chain employs TRBV5-5 and TRBJ2-7; D may correspond to TRBD1 or TRBD2 (5 bases each). The germline CDR1 and CDR2 sequences are SGHKS and YYEKEE (reference sequence). The CDR3 is 17 residues long. V was pared by 2 bases and J by 2 bases, with 20 bases between. CDR3 residues: CASSFLGDLLSAYEQYV. The CDR3 DNA sequence: TGTGCCAGCAGCTTTCTGGGGGACCTCCTCAGCGCCTACGAGCAGTACGTC.

This sequence joins TRBV19 and TRBJ2-1; 10 bases line up with TRBD2. CDR1 is LNHDA, CDR2 SQIVND, per germline (reference sequence). The ends lost 5 bases at V and 0 bases at J; junction bases unmatched: 7. CDR3 length: 17 residues. CDR3 bases: TGTGCCAGTAGTTCGAGGGTAGCGGGGGGCTCCTACAATGAGCAGTTCTTC. This gives the protein CASSSRVAGGSYNEQFF.

This clone was found once. The chain combines TRBV6-5 with TRBJ2-2, with D perhaps TRBD2 (6 bases). Trimming pared 11 bases from V and 0 bases from J, leaving 13 bases between. Germline lookup yields CDR1 MNHEY and CDR2 SVGAGI. The CDR3 consists of 14 residues. The CDR3 DNA is TGTGCCCCCCTCGGACTAACGAACACCGGGGAGCTGTTTTTT. This sequence encodes CAPLGLTNTGELFF.

The CDR3 here is CASSILGGATDTQYF. CDR3 bases: TGTGCCAGCAGCATTCTGGGGGGGGCCACAGATACGCAGTATTTT. The J gene is TRBJ2-3, the V gene TRBV6-2 or TRBV6-3, with D tentatively TRBD2 (7 bases). This CDR3 comprises 15 residues. The V gene lost 6 bases and the J gene lost 2 bases, with 15 bases spanning the gap. The germline V gene has CDR1 MNHEY and CDR2 SVGEGT.

J is TRBJ2-4 and V is TRBV7-2; 11 nucleotides align to TRBD2. Trimming removed 3 bases from V and 6 bases from J; junction bases left unmatched: 10. The CDR3 sequence is 17 residues long. Germline loops: CDR1 SGHTA, CDR2 FQGNSA. The CDR3 protein is CASSFEGRLAGRNIQYF. The DNA for the CDR3 is TGTGCCAGCAGCTTTGAAGGACGACTAGCGGGGCGAAACATTCAGTACTTC.

Here the CDR3 DNA reads TGTGCCAGCAGTTACTCGACAGGGGGCTACGAGCAGTACGTC. Amino acids: CASSYSTGGYEQYV. The chain links TRBV6-6 to TRBJ2-7, with TRBD1 identical over 9 bases. After removal of 0 bases from V and 3 bases from J, the junction contained 0 bases not matched to a gene. From germline, CDR1 is MNHNY and CDR2 SVGAGI (reference sequence). The CDR3 contains 14 residues.

V is TRBV7-9 and J is TRBJ1-2, with D unresolved. The CDR3 is 14 residues long. V lost 1 base, J lost 4 bases, and 10 bases lay in between. CDR1 is SEHNR and CDR2 is FQNEAQ in the germline V gene (reference sequence). CDR3 DNA sequence: TGTGCCAGCAGCTTAGGGGTTCTGGGCTATGGCTACACCTTC. Residues: CASSLGVLGYGYTF.

The chain joins TRBV2 to TRBJ1-5; D unresolved. The V and J ends lost 6 bases and 1 base respectively, with 10 bases between them. This CDR3 region has 14 residues. Germline V lookup: CDR1 SNHLY, CDR2 FYNNEI. The CDR3 bases are TGTGCCAGCAGAGAGGACCGAAGCAATCAGCCCCAGCATTTT. It translates to CASREDRSNQPQHF.

The CDR3 region has the DNA TGCGCCAGCAGCCAAGTATTCGGACAGGGGGTTTCGTACTTC. It encodes CASSQVFGQGVSYF. The chain uses TRBV4-3 and TRBJ2-4, with 10 bases aligning to TRBD1. V lost 1 base, J lost 15 bases, and 9 bases stayed unmatched. CDR1 and CDR2 from the germline V gene are LGHNA and YSLEER. The CDR3 sequence is 14 residues long.

The chain uses TRBV4-3 and TRBJ2-1; D is uncertain. The CDR3 contains 14 residues. Germline CDR1 is LGHNA and CDR2 is YSLEER. V gave up 0 bases and J gave up 6 bases, with 9 bases separating them. CDR3 region: CASSQEGRRNEQFF. DNA for the CDR3: TGCGCCAGCAGCCAAGAAGGCAGACGCAATGAGCAGTTCTTC.

The CDR3 coding sequence is TGTGCCAGCAGCTTGAGGACCTCGGGTGGAGAGACCCAGTACTTC. Translated, it gives CASSLRTSGGETQYF. The rearrangement uses TRBV5-4 and TRBJ2-5, with unresolved D. CDR3 length: 15 residues. The V gene's germline CDR1 is SGHNT and CDR2 YYREEE (reference sequence). Trimming shortened V by 1 base and J by 4 bases, and 14 bases separated the two germline ends.

The rearrangement uses TRBV6-2 or TRBV6-3 and TRBJ1-2; 9 positions agree with TRBD1. The germline V gene has CDR1 MNHEY and CDR2 SVGEGT. V dropped 6 bases and J dropped 3; count of bases not matched to a gene: 5. The CDR3 totals 14 residues. The CDR3 spells CASSRQGVDYGYTF. CDR3 in DNA: TGTGCCAGCAGCAGACAGGGGGTAGACTATGGCTACACCTTC.

This chain uses TRBV6-2 or TRBV6-3 with TRBJ1-6, with D tentatively TRBD1 (6 bases). V was trimmed by 2 bases and J by 10 bases, leaving 15 bases between them. The CDR3 runs to 15 residues. Germline loops: CDR1 MNHEY, CDR2 SVGEGT. The CDR3 spells CASSYPQGTVSPLHF. CDR3 nucleotides: TGTGCCAGCAGTTACCCTCAGGGGACCGTCTCACCCCTCCACTTT.

This chain links TRBV5-5 with TRBJ1-2; D perhaps matches TRBD1 (5 bases). Germline V gives CDR1 SGHKS, CDR2 YYEKEE (reference sequence). CDR3 length: 16 amino acids. Trimming shortened V by 0 bases and J by 8 bases, and 20 bases separated the two germline ends. CDR3 nucleotides: TGTGCCAGCAGCTTGGGGCGTGCGGGGCAGGGAGGCGGCTACACCTTC. Its protein product is CASSLGRAGQGGGYTF.

V is TRBV27 and J is TRBJ2-7, with 9 nucleotides matching TRBD1. The CDR3 is made up of 15 amino acids. V was clipped by 5 bases and J by 7 bases; unmatched bases: 12. From germline, CDR1 is MNHEY and CDR2 SMNVEV (reference sequence). Here the CDR3 reads CASSVRDRASREQYV. CDR3 DNA: TGTGCCAGCAGTGTCCGGGACAGGGCTTCTCGGGAGCAGTACGTC.